This record looks at one TCR beta chain sequence and its context. This record comes from a study of blood T cell repertoires in COVID-19. Background on the study: Researchers got acute and convalescent COVID-19 samples from the United States, Italy and Spain.

Residents of around 24 US areas, aged roughly 18 to 89 years, made up the participants. Original processing notes: Quantification of nucleated cells was approximated via reference gene primer amplification. This table comes from immunoSEQ multiplex PCR, and its TCRdb copy is limited to in-frame clones, with some not included. Clonal size and the V and J genes are those of that table, whereas D and trimming came from the DNA. This sample yields over 200,000 clones, of which around 81% are seen a single time; 8% to 9.5% belongs to the top ten. CDR1 and CDR2 from the germline V gene are SGHTA and FQGNSA. V gave up 2 bases and J gave up 6 bases, with 23 bases separating them. CDR3 length: 17 amino acids.

The rearrangement joins TRBV7-2 to TRBJ2-7, with a weak D call TRBD1 (6 bases). Sequences were obtained from PBMCs or T cells enriched from blood (not recorded which). The sequence was obtained from a woman aged 45-60 years with acute COVID-19. CDR3 DNA: TGTGCCAGCAGCTTAAGGATTGGTGTTGTGCAGGGGAGCGAGCAGTACTTC. It specifies CASSLRIGVVQGSEQYF.